A selection of T cell receptor beta chains follows, all from one sample in a study of blood T cell repertoires in COVID-19. The assay was immunoSEQ multiplex PCR, and TCRdb's table has in-frame clones only and misses some. The table includes nearly 40,000 clones, over 75% detected once. The sequenced sample consisted of peripheral blood. These receptors all come from a man at least 80 years old with active or convalescent COVID-19. CDR3s include the opening cysteine and the closing phenylalanine or tryptophan. The D gene is left open where the match is weak. Clone size is given for some rows only: seen once, a few or many times, or a class if the clone is expanded.

TRBV28	.	.	TRBJ2-1	CASSYGTPSYNEQFF	TGTGCCAGCAGCTACGGGACTCCCTCCTACAATGAGCAGTTCTTC
TRBV7-9	TRBD1	.	TRBJ1-1	CASSLGAGGTTEAFF	TGTGCCAGCAGCTTAGGGGCAGGGGGGACCACTGAAGCTTTCTTT
TRBV28	.	.	TRBJ1-3	CASSSSGYGNTIYF	TGTGCCAGCAGTTCATCCGGGTATGGAAACACCATATATTTT
TRBV11-2	.	.	TRBJ2-4	CASSLPTGMNQNIQYF	TGTGCCAGCAGCTTACCGACGGGGATGAACCAAAACATTCAGTACTTC
TRBV6-5	TRBD1	.	TRBJ2-3	CASKTGGSGDTQYF	TGTGCCAGCAAAACAGGGGGCTCTGGAGATACGCAGTATTTT
TRBV30	TRBD2	.	TRBJ2-5	CAWSVRVLAGKETQYF	TGTGCCTGGAGTGTACGGGTTTTAGCGGGGAAAGAGACCCAGTACTTC
TRBV11-2	.	.	TRBJ2-7	CASSLGGLYEQYF	TGTGCCAGCAGCTTAGGTGGCCTCTACGAGCAGTACTTC
TRBV7-9	.	.	TRBJ1-1	CASSLSDTEAFF	TGTGCCAGCAGCTTAAGCGACACTGAAGCTTTCTTT
TRBV9	TRBD1	.	TRBJ2-7	CASSAGPGQGGEQYF	TGTGCCAGCAGCGCCGGACCGGGACAGGGCGGCGAGCAGTACTTC
TRBV9	TRBD2	.	TRBJ2-1	CASSVGLAGGFHNEQFF	TGTGCCAGCAGCGTGGGACTAGCGGGAGGGTTTCACAATGAGCAGTTCTTC
TRBV5-5	.	.	TRBJ2-1	CASSLGDTHNEQFF	TGTGCCAGCAGCTTAGGGGACACCCACAATGAGCAGTTCTTC
TRBV28	TRBD1	.	TRBJ1-5	CASSRQGSQPQHF	TGTGCCAGCAGCCGACAGGGAAGTCAGCCCCAGCATTTT
TRBV6-5	TRBD1	.	TRBJ1-5	CASRGQGNQPQHF	TGTGCCAGCAGAGGACAGGGCAATCAGCCCCAGCATTTT
TRBV5-8	.	.	TRBJ1-4	CASSPWREKLFF	TGTGCCAGCAGCCCTTGGCGGGAAAAACTGTTTTTT
TRBV7-3	TRBD1	.	TRBJ2-1	CASSRQGATYNEQFF	TGTGCCAGCAGCCGACAGGGGGCAACCTACAATGAGCAGTTCTTC
TRBV28	.	once	TRBJ2-7	CASSFQGLAYEQYF	TGTGCCAGCAGTTTTCAGGGTTTGGCCTACGAGCAGTACTTC
TRBV5-1	.	.	TRBJ1-2	CASSNPGANYGYTF	TGCGCCAGCAGCAACCCGGGGGCTAACTATGGCTACACCTTC
TRBV7-2	TRBD2	.	TRBJ2-1	CASSLAVAGGTYEQFF	TGTGCCAGCAGCTTAGCAGTAGCGGGGGGCACTTACGAGCAGTTCTTC
TRBV5-4	.	.	TRBJ1-6	CASSIQGNNSPLHF	TGTGCCAGCAGCATCCAGGGTAATAATTCACCCCTCCACTTT
TRBV7-9	.	.	TRBJ2-2	CASSLPGLRNTGELFF	TGTGCCAGCAGCCTTCCGGGACTGCGGAACACCGGGGAGCTGTTTTTT
TRBV29-1	.	.	TRBJ1-1	CSGRGGRNTEAFF	TGCAGCGGACGGGGAGGGAGGAACACTGAAGCTTTCTTT
TRBV4-3	TRBD1	.	TRBJ2-7	CASSQDLGQGYEQYF	TGCGCCAGCAGCCAAGATTTGGGACAGGGCTACGAGCAGTACTTC
TRBV7-2	TRBD2	.	TRBJ2-3	CASSSPGSGGTDTQYF	TGTGCCAGCAGCTCCCCGGGTAGCGGGGGCACAGATACGCAGTATTTT
TRBV2	TRBD1	.	TRBJ2-5	CASEGTAQETQYF	TGTGCCAGCGAAGGGACAGCCCAAGAGACCCAGTACTTC
TRBV4-1	.	.	TRBJ2-7	CASSQNPGTVAYEQYF	TGCGCCAGCAGCCAGAACCCTGGCACAGTGGCCTACGAGCAGTACTTC
TRBV25-1	.	few	TRBJ1-1	CASSPGGDLGEAFF	TGTGCCAGCAGCCCTGGGGGGGACCTCGGGGAAGCTTTCTTT
TRBV18	TRBD1	few	TRBJ1-4	CASSPTGGAEKLFF	TGTGCCAGCTCACCGACAGGGGGGGCGGAAAAACTGTTTTTT
TRBV3-1/TRBV3-2	.	once	TRBJ2-7	CASSQDLTETYEQYF	TGTGCCAGCAGCCAAGATCTAACAGAGACATACGAGCAGTACTTC